A single sample gave rise to the 21 T cell receptor beta chains below, sequenced in a study of identical twins. TCRdb passed the 5' RACE reads through MiXCR, listing each CDR3 protein once. The repertoire has about 460,000 distinct CDR3 sequences, 13% to 15% of them found once; the top ten carry 0.52%. The sample also formed part of further work on yellow fever vaccine responses in identical twins.

The source material was CD4+ T cells sorted from blood. The receptors here all came from a woman under 30 in good health.

The J gene is TRBJ2-5, the V gene TRBV7-9; tentative D call: TRBD2 (5 bases). V lost 5 bases and J lost 1, with 14 bases in between. Looked up from germline, CDR1 is SEHNR and CDR2 is FQNEAQ (reference sequence). This CDR3 has 15 residues. The CDR3 DNA reads as TGTGCCAGCAGCGACACCGGGAAAGCCCAAGAGACCCAGTACTTC. It specifies CASSDTGKAQETQYF.

A few counts support this clonotype. The chain joins TRBV5-1 to TRBJ2-7; D is undetermined. Germline V lookup: CDR1 SGHRS, CDR2 YFSETQ. V was trimmed by 0 bases and J by 5 bases, leaving 9 bases between them. This CDR3 comprises 13 residues. The DNA for the CDR3 is TGCGCCAGCAGCTTGGGACACCCCCACGAGCAGTACTTC. Translation: CASSLGHPHEQYF.

In this sample, this clonotype turned up a few times. This chain connects TRBV15 to TRBJ2-7; tentative D call: TRBD2 (6 bases). In germline, CDR1 is LNHNV, CDR2 YYDKDF (reference sequence). V lost 0 bases and J lost 2, with 11 bases in between. The length of the CDR3 is 15 residues. DNA of the CDR3: TGTGCCACCAGCAGAGAAGTTGGCGGGACCTACGAGCAGTACTTC. It is translated as CATSREVGGTYEQYF.

The chain recombines TRBV18 with TRBJ2-3; D is undetermined. The CDR3 length is 13 residues. The germline CDR1 and CDR2 sequences are KGHSH and LQKENI. The ends were cut back, 6 bases at V and 2 bases at J, with 9 bases in the middle. The CDR3: CASSVSLTDTQYF. The CDR3 coding sequence is TGTGCCAGCTCCGTCTCACTCACAGATACGCAGTATTTT.

This clonotype was observed at least ten times. V gene TRBV12-3 or TRBV12-4 combines with J gene TRBJ2-5; 10 positions match TRBD2. V was clipped by 6 bases and J by 4 bases; unmatched bases: 8. The CDR3 loop spans 15 amino acids. For the CDR3, the DNA is TGTGCCAGCAGCCCTCAGTCTAGCGGGAGAGAGACCCAGTACTTC. Amino acids: CASSPQSSGRETQYF.

This clonotype turned up a few times. CDR3 in DNA: TGCAGTGCCCGCGGGACAGGGAACTACAATGAGCAGTTCTTC. Its translation is CSARGTGNYNEQFF. The rearrangement links TRBV20-1 to TRBJ2-1, with TRBD1 identical over 9 bases. Per the germline V gene, CDR1 is DFQATT and CDR2 is SNEGSKA (reference sequence). The CDR3 extends over 14 amino acids. The V and J ends lost 6 bases and 3 bases, in that order; junction bases with no gene match: 6.

The rearrangement joins TRBV20-1 to TRBJ1-2, with D perhaps matching TRBD1 (5 bases). V was shortened by 0 bases and J by 3 bases, with 14 bases between the two germline ends. CDR3 length: 15 residues. Germline V gene sequence: CDR1 DFQATT, CDR2 SNEGSKA (reference sequence). The CDR3 loop is CSAREGRGRHYGYTF. The CDR3 bases are TGCAGTGCTAGAGAAGGGAGGGGACGACACTATGGCTACACCTTC.

The CDR3 region is CASSEVRRNTEAFF. The CDR3 DNA reads TGTGCCAGCAGTGAAGTACGGAGGAACACTGAAGCTTTCTTT. V gene TRBV6-1 combines with J gene TRBJ1-1; D is undetermined. The length of the CDR3 is 14 residues. Germline-derived CDR1 and CDR2 are MNHNS and SASEGT. Trimming cost V 1 base and J 1 base, with 7 bases left between them.

The chain recombines TRBV6-1 with TRBJ2-2; D is perhaps TRBD1 or TRBD2 (5 bases each). Looked up from germline, CDR1 is MNHNS and CDR2 is SASEGT. Between the trimmed V and J ends, which lost 10 bases and 1 base, there was a span of 13 bases. The CDR3 extends over 14 amino acids. CDR3 loop: CAILGTGNTGELFF. CDR3 DNA: TGTGCCATCCTTGGGACGGGGAACACCGGGGAGCTGTTTTTT.

This clonotype was counted between two and nine times. The chain links TRBV29-1 to TRBJ2-1; a possible D gene is TRBD2 (6 bases). CDR3 length equals 12 residues. Trimming stripped 8 bases from V and 9 bases from J, with 17 bases between. CDR1 and CDR2 from the germline V gene are SQVTM and ANQGSEA. CDR3 sequence: CSTTGTWSEQFF. CDR3 nucleotide sequence: TGCAGCACGACCGGGACTTGGAGTGAGCAGTTCTTC.

This clonotype came up a few times. V and J are TRBV12-3 or TRBV12-4 and TRBJ2-5, with a weak D call TRBD2 (6 bases). The CDR3 contains 16 residues. Deletions cut 7 bases from V and 3 bases from J, with 21 bases between. The DNA for the CDR3 is TGTGCCAGCACGGGCCCCAAGGCGGGGTGGGAAGAGACCCAGTACTTC. Translated, it gives CASTGPKAGWEETQYF.

This clonotype was seen a handful of times. This chain uses TRBV27 with TRBJ2-1, with D possibly being TRBD1 or TRBD2 (5 bases each). Germline V CDR1 and CDR2: MNHEY, SMNVEV (reference sequence). This CDR3 spans 16 amino acids. V was clipped by 1 base and J by 3 bases, with 13 bases between them. CDR3 protein: CASSLLGLASYNEQFF. In DNA, the CDR3 is TGTGCCAGCAGTTTATTGGGGCTAGCCAGCTACAATGAGCAGTTCTTC.

Only a few counts were recorded for this clonotype. This chain connects TRBV7-2 to TRBJ2-5; the match to TRBD2 covers 8 bases. V dropped 3 bases and J dropped 4; count of bases not matched to a gene: 7. This CDR3 is 15 amino acids long. CDR1 and CDR2 from the germline V gene are SGHTA and FQGNSA. CDR3 in amino acids: CASSFQAGVPETQYF. In DNA form, the CDR3 reads TGTGCCAGCAGCTTTCAAGCGGGAGTGCCAGAGACCCAGTACTTC.

This clonotype has more than one count but fewer than ten. The chain employs TRBV24-1 and TRBJ2-7, with TRBD1 matching 10 bases. In germline, CDR1 is KGHDR, CDR2 SFDVKD. J gave up 2 bases and V 2 bases, and 5 bases lay outside the gene matches. This CDR3 has 16 residues. CDR3 nucleotides: TGTGCCACCAGTGATTCCCGGGACAGGGGAACCTACGAGCAGTACTTC. Amino acids: CATSDSRDRGTYEQYF.

In its sample, this clonotype was seen a few times. This sequence joins TRBV10-2 and TRBJ2-1, with a weak D call TRBD1 (6 bases). Trimming removed 3 bases from V and 6 bases from J, with 9 bases in between. Looked up from germline, CDR1 is WSHSY and CDR2 is SAAADI. This CDR3 contains 13 residues. CDR3 loop: CASSDRGLNEQFF. In DNA form, the CDR3 reads TGCGCCAGCAGTGACAGGGGTCTCAATGAGCAGTTCTTC.

The genes are TRBV14 and TRBJ2-1, with D uncertain. The germline gives CDR1 SGHDN, CDR2 FVKESK. Trimming cost V 0 bases and J 4 bases, with 13 bases left between them. The CDR3 extends over 16 amino acids. CDR3: CASSQDGAILYNEQFF. In DNA, the CDR3 is TGTGCCAGCAGCCAAGATGGAGCTATACTTTACAATGAGCAGTTCTTC.

This clonotype was detected only once. The gene calls are TRBV7-2 and TRBJ2-1; 7 bases align to TRBD2. CDR3 length: 14 amino acids. From germline, CDR1 is SGHTA and CDR2 FQGNSA. V dropped 8 bases and J dropped 6; count of bases not matched to a gene: 10. This CDR3 reads CASEEPRTSNEQFF. The CDR3 DNA follows: TGTGCCAGCGAAGAACCCCGGACTAGCAATGAGCAGTTCTTC.

This sequence joins TRBV7-8 and TRBJ2-7; either TRBD1 or TRBD2 may fit D (6 bases each). CDR3 size: 17 residues. Trimming shortened V by 0 bases and J by 1 base, and 16 bases separated the two germline ends. Germline CDR1 reads SGHVS; CDR2 reads FQNEAQ. The CDR3 here is CASSLAIVQGTSYEQYF. In DNA, the CDR3 is TGTGCCAGCAGCTTAGCAATAGTCCAGGGGACTTCCTACGAGCAGTACTTC.

The chain combines TRBV7-2 with TRBJ2-7; 8 bases match TRBD2. The CDR3 length is 14 residues. CDR1 is SGHTA, CDR2 FQGNSA, per germline. V gave up 4 bases and J gave up 2 bases; unmatched junction bases: 4. In DNA form, the CDR3 reads TGTGCCAGCAGCTCCCCCGGGGGGGCCTACGAGCAGTACTTC. It yields the protein CASSSPGGAYEQYF.

This clonotype was seen only a few times. The J gene is TRBJ2-7, the V gene TRBV4-2; D call uncertain. Germline CDR1 LGHNA, CDR2 YNFKEQ. This CDR3 contains 16 residues. Trimming took 1 base from V and 1 from J, leaving 14 bases between them. As DNA, the CDR3 is TGTGCCAGCAGCCAAGGCTTAGGGATGGAATCCTACGAGCAGTACTTC. It is translated as CASSQGLGMESYEQYF.

This clonotype was seen only a few times. The chain uses TRBV29-1 and TRBJ1-1, with D hard to call. CDR3 size: 15 residues. Germline CDR1 is SQVTM and CDR2 is ANQGSEA. V was cut by 4 bases and J by 1 base, with 16 bases left in between. The CDR3 loop is CSVVSAARRNTEAFF. The CDR3 nucleotides read TGCAGCGTTGTTTCTGCGGCCAGGAGGAACACTGAAGCTTTCTTT.